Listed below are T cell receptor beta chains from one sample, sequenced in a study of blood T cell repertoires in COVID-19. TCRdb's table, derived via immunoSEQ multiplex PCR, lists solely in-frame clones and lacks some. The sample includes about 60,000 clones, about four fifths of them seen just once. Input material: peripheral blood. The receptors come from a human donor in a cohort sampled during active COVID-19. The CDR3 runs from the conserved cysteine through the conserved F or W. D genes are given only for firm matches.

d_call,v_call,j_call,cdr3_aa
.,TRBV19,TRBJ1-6,CASRWRAGRSSPLHF
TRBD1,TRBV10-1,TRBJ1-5,CASRQGAHVGQPQHF
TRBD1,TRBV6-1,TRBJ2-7,CASSEAVGQGSYEQYF
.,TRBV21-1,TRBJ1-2,CASSKGKQGYGYTF
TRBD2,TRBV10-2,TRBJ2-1,CASKLLLAGANEQFF
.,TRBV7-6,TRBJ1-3,CASSSPFYGNTIYF
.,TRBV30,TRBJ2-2,CAWSGHPGLNTGELFF
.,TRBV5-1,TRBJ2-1,CASSLASSVNEQFF
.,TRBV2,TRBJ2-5,CASSGGGGETQYF
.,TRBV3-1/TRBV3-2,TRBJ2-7,CASSQGRGFTGVIYEQYF
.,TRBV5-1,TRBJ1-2,CASSLGGENYGYTF
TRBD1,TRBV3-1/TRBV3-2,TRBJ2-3,CASSPQGLGTDTQYF
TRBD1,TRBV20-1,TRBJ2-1,CSAQQGNEQFF
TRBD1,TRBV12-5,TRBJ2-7,CASGQWDSYLYEQYF
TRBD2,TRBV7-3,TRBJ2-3,CASSLTRGRGSTDTQYF
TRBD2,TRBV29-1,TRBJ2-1,CSGGRYNEQFF
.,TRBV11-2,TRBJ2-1,CASSLALAGSASSYNEQFF
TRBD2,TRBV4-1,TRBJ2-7,CASSLQLAAGGRDEQYF
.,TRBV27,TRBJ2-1,CASSLFGELVSYNEQFF
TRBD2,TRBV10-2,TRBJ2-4,CASSESGTTPHKNIQYF
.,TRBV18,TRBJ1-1,CASSTVARAGVTEAFF
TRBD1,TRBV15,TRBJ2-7,CATSRGTGTFYEQYF
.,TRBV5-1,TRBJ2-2,CASSLQVNTGELFF